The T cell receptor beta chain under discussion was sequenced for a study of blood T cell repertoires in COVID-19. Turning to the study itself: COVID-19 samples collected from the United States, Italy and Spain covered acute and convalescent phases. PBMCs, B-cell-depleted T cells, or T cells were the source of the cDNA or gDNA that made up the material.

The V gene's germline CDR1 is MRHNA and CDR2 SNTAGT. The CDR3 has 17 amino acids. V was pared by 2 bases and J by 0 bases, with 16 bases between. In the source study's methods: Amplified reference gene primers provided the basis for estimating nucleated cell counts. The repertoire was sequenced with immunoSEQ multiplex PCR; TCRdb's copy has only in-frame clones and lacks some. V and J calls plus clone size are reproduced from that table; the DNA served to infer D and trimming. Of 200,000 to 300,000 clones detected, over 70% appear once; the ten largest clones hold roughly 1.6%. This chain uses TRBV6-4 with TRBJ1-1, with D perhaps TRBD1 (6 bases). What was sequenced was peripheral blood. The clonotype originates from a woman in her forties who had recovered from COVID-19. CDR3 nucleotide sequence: TGTGCCAGCAGTGACACCCGCCTGGACAGTGTGAACACTGAAGCTTTCTTT. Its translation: CASSDTRLDSVNTEAFF.